The 17 T cell receptor beta chains presented below share a single source sample, sequenced in a study of OX40 agonist ivuxolimab in advanced cancers. Some clones are missing from TCRdb's copy, which holds only in-frame ones; the method was immunoSEQ multiplex PCR. Altogether 40,000 or so clones are present, about 84% being singletons, with the ten largest covering around 20%. The input for sequencing was CD4+ or CD8+ T cells sorted from blood, taken in a trial of the OX40 agonist ivuxolimab. Every receptor here comes from an adult with an advanced solid tumor such as melanoma, head and neck, liver or kidney cancer.

V and J are TRBV7-2 and TRBJ2-3, with TRBD2 matching over 10 bases. This CDR3 spans 15 amino acids. V shed 5 bases and J 3 bases; nucleotides not matched to a gene: 5. CDR1 and CDR2 (germline): SGHTA, FQGNSA. The CDR3 loop is CASSRSSGSTDTQYF. The CDR3 DNA follows: TGTGCCAGCAGCCGCTCTAGCGGGAGTACAGATACGCAGTATTTT.

This sequence joins TRBV6-5 and TRBJ2-3, with D possibly being TRBD1 or TRBD2 (6 bases each). CDR3 size: 15 residues. Germline CDR1 reads MNHEY; CDR2 reads SVGAGI. The V end lost 5 bases, the J end lost 2 bases, and 14 bases lay between the germline ends. The CDR3 protein is CASSPTGLTTDTQYF. The CDR3 nucleotides read TGTGCCAGCAGTCCGACAGGACTAACCACAGATACGCAGTATTTT.

The rearrangement links TRBV5-5 to TRBJ1-5; D may be TRBD1 (5 bases). This CDR3 comprises 15 residues. Trimming stripped 0 bases from V and 3 bases from J, with 10 bases between. Germline V gives CDR1 SGHKS, CDR2 YYEKEE (reference sequence). The CDR3 loop reads CASSLAIQANQPQHF. The DNA of the CDR3 is TGTGCCAGCAGCTTGGCGATACAGGCCAATCAGCCCCAGCATTTT. The complete variable domain, with remaining parts taken from reference TRBV5-5 and TRBJ1-5, reads DAGVTQSPTHLIKTRGQQVTLRCSPISGHKSVSWYQQVLGQGPQFIFQYYEKEERGRGNFPDRFSARQFPNYSSELNVNALLLGDSALYLCASSLAIQANQPQHFGDGTRLSIL.

This clone was seen more than once but under ten times. This chain's CDR3 is CASSRTEGNEQFF. CDR3 bases: TGTGCCAGCAGCCGGACCGAAGGGAATGAGCAGTTCTTC. The rearrangement joins TRBV6-6 to TRBJ2-1, with unresolved D. CDR3 length equals 13 residues. Trimming cost V 6 bases and J 7 bases, with 13 bases left between them. Germline V gene data show CDR1 as MNHNY and CDR2 as SVGAGI (reference sequence).

This chain uses TRBV28 with TRBJ2-7; 7 nucleotides line up with TRBD1. Germline CDR1 is MDHEN and CDR2 is SYDVKM. The length of the CDR3 is 14 residues. The J segment lost 3 bases and the V segment lost 7 bases, leaving 9 bases of the junction unmatched. CDR3 region: CASNHPGQIYEQYF. CDR3 DNA: TGTGCCAGCAACCATCCGGGACAGATCTACGAGCAGTACTTC.

The CDR3 here is CASSLSGGDRWADTQYF. The CDR3 nucleotides read TGTGCCAGCAGTTTATCAGGAGGGGACAGGTGGGCAGATACGCAGTATTTT. The genes are TRBV28 and TRBJ2-3, with 8 positions matching TRBD1. Germline lookup yields CDR1 MDHEN and CDR2 SYDVKM. The ends lost 1 base at V and 4 bases at J; junction bases unmatched: 10. This CDR3 has 17 residues.

With regard to this clone: The same CDR3 also results from other DNA sequences found in this sample. The chain recombines TRBV21-1 with TRBJ1-3. TRBV21-1 is annotated as a pseudogene. The CDR3 loop spans 17 amino acids. The CDR3 sequence: CASSKEARASSGNTIYF. Written as DNA, the CDR3 is TGTGCCAGCAGCAAGGAGGCCAGGGCTAGCTCTGGAAACACCATATATTTT.

This clone was found a few times. This rearrangement joins TRBV28 to TRBJ2-2; 8 nucleotides agree with TRBD2. The CDR3 length is 15 residues. Trimming removed 1 base from V and 4 bases from J; junction bases left unmatched: 2. In germline, CDR1 is MDHEN, CDR2 SYDVKM. The CDR3 loop is CASSLYGTSTGELFF. CDR3 in DNA: TGTGCCAGCAGTTTATATGGGACTAGCACCGGGGAGCTGTTTTTT.

J is TRBJ2-1 and V is TRBV18, with 12 nucleotides matching TRBD1. This CDR3 comprises 16 residues. With V trimmed by 6 bases and J by 6 bases, 9 bases remained unmatched. Germline V CDR1 and CDR2: KGHSH, LQKENI. CDR3 in amino acids: CASSLTGTGGPNEQFF. The CDR3, as DNA: TGTGCCAGCTCGCTTACCGGGACAGGGGGCCCCAATGAGCAGTTCTTC. Looking up the rest from reference TRBV18 and TRBJ2-1 gives the full variable domain: NAGVMQNPRHLVRRRGQEARLRCSPMKGHSHVYWYRQLPEEGLKFMVYLQKENIIDESGMPKERFSAEFPKEGPSILRIQQVVRGDSAAYFCASSLTGTGGPNEQFFGPGTRLTVL.

This clone was seen more than once but under ten times. In DNA, the CDR3 is TGTGCCAGCAGTTATTGGCTAGCGGGCACAGATACGCAGTATTTT. Protein sequence: CASSYWLAGTDTQYF. The chain links TRBV6-5 to TRBJ2-3; 7 bases line up with TRBD2. Germline CDR1 MNHEY, CDR2 SVGAGI. V dropped 3 bases and J dropped 1; count of bases not matched to a gene: 4. The CDR3 runs to 15 residues.

This rearrangement joins TRBV2 to TRBJ2-7, with 12 bases identical to TRBD2. V shed 3 bases and J 2 bases; nucleotides not matched to a gene: 2. The CDR3 has 15 residues. CDR1 is SNHLY and CDR2 is FYNNEI in the germline V gene. CDR3 DNA sequence: TGTGCCAGCAGTGACACTAGCGGGGGGACCTACGAGCAGTACTTC. Residues: CASSDTSGGTYEQYF.

The chain recombines TRBV7-2 with TRBJ1-2; tentatively, D is TRBD1 (6 bases). The V gene's germline CDR1 is SGHTA and CDR2 FQGNSA. The CDR3 is made up of 15 amino acids. V shed 8 bases and J shed 1 base, with 17 bases lying between them. For the CDR3, the DNA is TGTGCCAGCCTCGCAGGGACAAATATTAACTATGGCTACACCTTC. Amino acid sequence: CASLAGTNINYGYTF.

The chain links TRBV2 to TRBJ1-4; a weak D match, TRBD1 (5 bases). CDR1 and CDR2 (germline): SNHLY, FYNNEI. CDR3 length: 15 residues. V was trimmed by 3 bases and J by 5 bases, leaving 13 bases between them. CDR3 residues: CASSEWGEKNEKLFF. CDR3 nucleotides: TGTGCCAGCAGTGAGTGGGGGGAAAAGAATGAAAAACTGTTTTTT.

The chain has TRBV29-1 and TRBJ2-2; tentatively, D is TRBD1 (6 bases). This CDR3 comprises 13 residues. The germline gives CDR1 SQVTM, CDR2 ANQGSEA. V was shortened by 6 bases and J by 4 bases, with 12 bases between the two germline ends. CDR3 protein: CSVTGTTTGELFF. CDR3 sequence (DNA): TGCAGCGTCACCGGGACAACCACCGGGGAGCTGTTTTTT.

This clone appeared once. J is TRBJ2-1 and V is TRBV11-2, with 9 bases aligning to TRBD2. Germline trimming cut 5 bases from V and 8 bases from J; bases unmatched to any gene: 13. The V gene's germline CDR1 is SGHAT and CDR2 FQNNGV. The CDR3 consists of 16 residues. CDR3 in amino acids: CASSRRGGGAIDEQFF. For the CDR3, the DNA is TGTGCCAGCAGCCGGAGGGGCGGGGGGGCCATCGATGAGCAGTTCTTC.

This clone was recorded only once. The chain joins TRBV28 to TRBJ2-5, with D perhaps matching TRBD1 (6 bases). The germline V gene encodes CDR1 MDHEN and CDR2 SYDVKM. V lost 5 bases and J 5 bases, leaving 21 bases between the germline ends. This CDR3 comprises 16 residues. CDR3 sequence reads: CASSPGTRVGLETQYF. In DNA form, the CDR3 reads TGTGCCAGCAGTCCAGGGACACGGGTAGGGTTGGAGACCCAGTACTTC. Full variable domain (rest looked up from reference TRBV28 and TRBJ2-5): DVKVTQSSRYLVKRTGEKVFLECVQDMDHENMFWYRQDPGLGLRLIYFSYDVKMKEKGDIPEGYSVSREKKERFSLILESASTNQTSMYLCASSPGTRVGLETQYFGPGTRLLVL.

The DNA of the CDR3 is TGTCCTGGGAGCCGTCGGCGAAAGCGAACAAGTCGGGCCAATGTCCTGACTTTC. Encoded protein: CPGSRRRKRTSRANVLTF. The rearrangement links TRBV22-1 to TRBJ2-6. TRBV22-1 is flagged as a pseudogene. The CDR3 has 18 residues.